This T cell receptor (beta chain) was sequenced for a study of cytomegalovirus exposure and HLA in healthy donors. Notes on this clone: What it binds is unknown.

At the time of sampling, donors were nominally healthy, though unrecorded immune exposures were likely. Germline V gives CDR1 SEHNR, CDR2 FQNEAQ (reference sequence). V gave up 2 bases and J gave up 1 base, with 24 bases separating them. The CDR3 loop spans 19 amino acids. In the PCR, 60 Vbeta and 13 Jbeta primers were used. In the original workflow: Roughly 10 million shared chains were among the approximately 80 million unique TCR beta chains that a later analysis counted. Using immunoSEQ multiplex PCR, the repertoire was profiled, and TCRdb retains in-frame clones only, with some absent. V and J calls plus clone size are reproduced from that table; the DNA served to infer D and trimming. Of 100,000 to 120,000 clones in the sample, around 84% were seen once. Study-level results: Productive rates of about 87% or about 30% were seen for most TCR beta V segments in an earlier analysis. Reports credit the classifier with highly specific, highly sensitive diagnosis of cytomegalovirus status.

This receptor was obtained from a woman in her 30s in good health and CMV-seronegative. The sample comprised PBMCs. The V call is TRBV7-9, the J call TRBJ2-7; tentative D call: TRBD2 (6 bases). DNA for the CDR3: TGTGCCAGCAGCTTACCACCAGTGGGGAGCGGGCGTACTTCCTACGAGCAGTACTTC. It is translated as CASSLPPVGSGRTSYEQYF.